The 20 T cell receptor beta chains presented below share a single source sample, sequenced in a study of T cell responses to AZD1222 COVID-19 vaccine. Data came from immunoSEQ multiplex PCR; TCRdb stores just in-frame clones and leaves some out. Here the sample spans some 150,000 clones, about 93% being singletons. The specimen was peripheral blood, collected on day 0 of AZD1222 vaccination. These receptors were obtained from an adult in good health.

The chain uses TRBV7-8 and TRBJ2-2, with D perhaps TRBD1 (7 bases). The V gene's germline CDR1 is SGHVS and CDR2 FQNEAQ. Deletions cut 5 bases from V and 4 bases from J, with 17 bases between. The CDR3 sequence is 16 residues long. The CDR3 coding sequence is TGTGCCAGCAGCGGACTACAGGGGTGGGCCACCGGGGAGCTGTTTTTT. Translation: CASSGLQGWATGELFF. Drawing the rest from reference TRBV7-8 and TRBJ2-2, the complete variable domain is GAGVSQSPRYKVAKRGQDVALRCDPISGHVSLFWYQQALGQGPEFLTYFQNEAQLDKSGLPSDRFFAERPEGSVSTLKIQRTQQEDSAVYLCASSGLQGWATGELFFGEGSRLTVL.

The chain has TRBV4-3 and TRBJ1-2; tentative D call: TRBD1 (5 bases). Germline CDR1 is LGHNA and CDR2 is YSLEER. With 0 bases removed from V and 7 bases from J, the gap between germline ends came to 12 bases. This CDR3 spans 14 amino acids. The CDR3 reads CASSQETAHSGYTF. CDR3 coding DNA: TGCGCCAGCAGCCAAGAGACAGCGCACTCTGGCTACACCTTC.

The chain uses TRBV2 and TRBJ1-1, with D uncertain. The CDR3 sequence is 10 residues long. Looked up from germline, CDR1 is SNHLY and CDR2 is FYNNEI. Trimming took 10 bases from V and 8 from J, leaving 11 bases between them. The CDR3 reads CATSSGEAFF. DNA for the CDR3: TGTGCCACCTCCAGTGGGGAAGCTTTCTTT.

The chain has TRBV3-1 (or the pseudogene TRBV3-2) and TRBJ1-3, with D possibly matching TRBD1 (5 bases). The CDR3 consists of 17 residues. V lost 2 bases, J lost 0 bases, and 14 bases lay in between. Germline V gene data show CDR1 as LGHDT and CDR2 as YNNKEL (reference sequence). The CDR3 reads CASSQSLQVVSGNTIYF. The CDR3 DNA follows: TGTGCCAGCAGCCAATCATTACAGGTAGTCTCTGGAAACACCATATATTTT.

A note on this clone: Other DNA sequences from this sample encode an identical CDR3 as well. The chain combines TRBV7-9 with TRBJ2-7; D is undetermined. The V and J ends lost 1 base and 2 bases respectively, with 6 bases between them. Germline CDR1 SEHNR, CDR2 FQNEAQ (reference sequence). CDR3 length: 13 amino acids. In DNA, the CDR3 is TGTGCCAGCAGCTTAGGGCTAGCCTACGAGCAGTACTTC. Its protein is CASSLGLAYEQYF.

The V and J genes are TRBV27 and TRBJ2-1; 7 bases map to TRBD1. The germline CDR1 and CDR2 sequences are MNHEY and SMNVEV (reference sequence). The junction had 15 bases not matched to a gene; V was cut back by 5 bases and J by 8 bases. This CDR3 contains 16 residues. The CDR3 bases are TGTGCCAGCAGTCTCTCGACAGGGATTCTATTATATGAGCAGTTCTTC. This encodes CASSLSTGILLYEQFF.

The chain joins TRBV19 to TRBJ2-3; D may be TRBD2 (5 bases). This CDR3 region has 15 residues. V lost 7 bases and J 3 bases, leaving 17 bases between the germline ends. The germline V gene encodes CDR1 LNHDA and CDR2 SQIVND (reference sequence). DNA for the CDR3: TGTGCCAGTACGGACGGGGTGTTGATGACAGATACGCAGTATTTT. Its translation is CASTDGVLMTDTQYF.

This clone was counted at least ten times. The V gene is TRBV4-1, the J gene TRBJ1-5; D gene uncertain. CDR1 is MGHRA and CDR2 is YSYEKL in the germline V gene. The CDR3 is made up of 14 amino acids. Trimming pared 2 bases from V and 7 bases from J, leaving 12 bases between. CDR3 residues: CASSQTLHAQPQHF. DNA for the CDR3: TGCGCCAGCAGCCAAACCCTCCACGCGCAGCCCCAGCATTTT.

The J gene is TRBJ2-2, the V gene TRBV19; D is possibly TRBD1 or TRBD2 (6 bases each). V was cut by 9 bases and J by 5 bases, with 22 bases left in between. The CDR3 is 16 residues long. CDR1 is LNHDA and CDR2 is SQIVND in the germline V gene (reference sequence). For the CDR3, the DNA is TGTGCCAGCCTGGCATGGGGGGCAGGTCGGACCGGGGAGCTGTTTTTT. Protein sequence: CASLAWGAGRTGELFF.

The chain carries TRBV5-4 and TRBJ1-6; D not resolved. From germline, CDR1 is SGHNT and CDR2 YYREEE (reference sequence). With 0 bases removed from V and 0 bases from J, the gap between germline ends came to 10 bases. The CDR3 runs to 17 residues. The CDR3 loop is CASSLARGSSYNSPLHF. As DNA, the CDR3 is TGTGCCAGCAGCTTGGCTCGAGGGAGCTCCTATAATTCACCCCTCCACTTT.

This chain uses TRBV18 with TRBJ1-4; D is uncertain. Germline-derived CDR1 and CDR2 are KGHSH and LQKENI. This CDR3 is 13 amino acids long. V was trimmed by 3 bases and J by 9 bases, leaving 11 bases between them. The CDR3 bases are TGTGCCAGCTCACCGCAACCACAGAAAAAACTGTTTTTT. Encoded protein: CASSPQPQKKLFF.

V gene TRBV6-5 combines with J gene TRBJ1-1; maybe TRBD1 (5 bases). Germline-derived CDR1 and CDR2 are MNHEY and SVGAGI. The CDR3 has 13 amino acids. The V gene lost 10 bases and the J gene lost 0 bases, with 12 bases spanning the gap. In nucleotides, the CDR3 is TGTGCCACGACCACAGGACTGAACACTGAAGCTTTCTTT. Its translation: CATTTGLNTEAFF.

V and J are TRBV11-2 and TRBJ1-3; no clear D. Germline V gives CDR1 SGHAT, CDR2 FQNNGV. Trimming removed 3 bases at V and 2 bases at J, with 8 bases between. The CDR3 sequence is 14 residues long. This chain's CDR3 is CASSFSRAGNTIYF. In nucleotides, the CDR3 is TGTGCCAGCAGCTTTTCCCGGGCTGGAAACACCATATATTTT.

The chain has TRBV5-1 and TRBJ1-2, with D unresolved. CDR1 and CDR2 (germline): SGHRS, YFSETQ. With 3 bases removed from V and 7 bases from J, the gap between germline ends came to 10 bases. There are 12 residues in the CDR3. The CDR3 protein is CASSSGSGGYTF. Written as DNA, the CDR3 is TGCGCCAGCAGCTCGGGGTCTGGTGGCTACACCTTC.

This CDR3 is CASSTRTGAQGYTF. CDR3 in DNA: TGTGCCAGCAGCACCCGGACAGGGGCGCAGGGCTACACCTTC. The chain employs TRBV11-2 and TRBJ1-2, with 9 bases that match TRBD1. CDR1 SGHAT and CDR2 FQNNGV come from the germline V gene. The CDR3 extends over 14 amino acids. The ends lost 5 bases at V and 8 bases at J; junction bases unmatched: 9.

The genes are TRBV6-5 and TRBJ1-2, with no clear D. Germline CDR1 is MNHEY and CDR2 is SVGAGI. This CDR3 has 13 amino acids. Trimming took off 2 bases at V and 2 bases at J, with 6 bases between the two ends. CDR3 region: CASSYATNYGYTF. In DNA, the CDR3 is TGTGCCAGCAGTTACGCGACAAACTATGGCTACACCTTC.

This chain links TRBV7-9 with TRBJ2-3; TRBD1 agrees at 7 bases. Unmatched junction bases numbered 3, after V lost 2 bases and J lost 1 base. The CDR3 totals 15 residues. Germline assignment: CDR1 SEHNR and CDR2 FQNEAQ (reference sequence). The CDR3 region is CASSLKGAGTDTQYF. The CDR3 DNA reads as TGTGCCAGCAGCTTAAAGGGGGCGGGCACAGATACGCAGTATTTT.

The chain links TRBV19 to TRBJ1-6, with D tentatively TRBD1 (5 bases). Germline-derived CDR1 and CDR2 are LNHDA and SQIVND (reference sequence). The CDR3 length is 14 residues. V lost 5 bases to trimming and J lost 4 bases, with 9 bases between them. The CDR3 here is CASSASGYNSPLHF. DNA of the CDR3: TGTGCCAGTAGTGCGTCAGGGTATAATTCACCCCTCCACTTT. The full variable domain, its missing parts supplied by reference TRBV19 and TRBJ1-6, is DGGITQSPKYLFRKEGQNVTLSCEQNLNHDAMYWYRQDPGQGLRLIYYSQIVNDFQKGDIAEGYSVSREKKESFPLTVTSAQKNPTAFYLCASSASGYNSPLHFGNGTRLTVT.

CDR3 residues: CASSLGTSGGIEQFF. In DNA form, the CDR3 reads TGTGCCAGCAGCTTGGGGACTAGCGGGGGAATCGAGCAGTTCTTC. V usage is TRBV5-4 and J usage is TRBJ2-1; 13 nucleotides agree with TRBD2. Germline trimming cut 0 bases from V and 10 bases from J; bases unmatched to any gene: 4. The CDR3 totals 15 residues. CDR1 SGHNT and CDR2 YYREEE come from the germline V gene (reference sequence).

The chain joins TRBV14 to TRBJ2-1, with D possibly TRBD1 on 5 matching bases. The length of the CDR3 is 17 residues. The germline CDR1 and CDR2 sequences are SGHDN and FVKESK. The V end was cut by 1 base, the J end by 6 bases, with 19 bases between. This chain's CDR3 is CASSQGSNQGRGNEQFF. DNA for the CDR3: TGTGCCAGCAGCCAAGGGTCCAACCAGGGTAGGGGCAATGAGCAGTTCTTC.